These 18 T cell receptor beta chains were sequenced from one sample in a study of blood T cell repertoires in COVID-19. Measured with immunoSEQ multiplex PCR; TCRdb has only the in-frame clones, and not every one. The table has 200,000 to 250,000 clones, approximately 91% seen once. The specimen sequenced was peripheral blood. These receptors were obtained from a man aged 60 to 75 who had recovered from COVID-19.

This clone was found once. This chain joins TRBV29-1 and TRBJ2-3, with 11 bases lining up with TRBD2. The J segment lost 4 bases and the V segment lost 8 bases, leaving 8 bases of the junction unmatched. Germline values: CDR1 SQVTM, CDR2 ANQGSEA. The CDR3 is 14 amino acids. Here the CDR3 reads CSLRLAGRADTQYF. CDR3 DNA sequence: TGCAGCCTTAGACTAGCGGGAAGGGCAGATACGCAGTATTTT.

This clone was seen a single time. The chain links TRBV7-7 to TRBJ2-2; a possible D gene is TRBD1 (5 bases). The CDR3 totals 14 residues. CDR1 and CDR2 (germline): SSHAT, FNYEAQ (reference sequence). Between the trimmed V and J ends, which lost 8 bases and 2 bases, there was a span of 12 bases. CDR3 loop: CASGQGVNTGELFF. CDR3 nucleotide sequence: TGTGCCAGCGGTCAGGGTGTAAACACCGGGGAGCTGTTTTTT.

This chain joins TRBV6-6 and TRBJ2-1; D perhaps matches TRBD2 (5 bases). The V end was cut by 0 bases, the J end by 5 bases, with 14 bases between. Germline V lookup: CDR1 MNHNY, CDR2 SVGAGI (reference sequence). This CDR3 spans 16 amino acids. CDR3: CASSYSLASGNNEQFF. The CDR3 bases are TGTGCCAGCAGTTACTCGCTAGCCTCTGGGAACAATGAGCAGTTCTTC.

V and J are TRBV6-5 and TRBJ2-3; D perhaps matches TRBD2 (6 bases). V lost 6 bases to trimming and J lost 6 bases, with 10 bases between them. The germline V gene has CDR1 MNHEY and CDR2 SVGAGI. This CDR3 spans 12 amino acids. For the CDR3, the DNA is TGTGCCAGCAGCAGAGGGAGGGATACGCAGTATTTT. Encoded protein: CASSRGRDTQYF.

This clone has a single count. The chain recombines TRBV12-2 with TRBJ2-7; the table gives TRBD2 as D, unverified against the DNA. TRBV12-2 is termed a pseudogene. The CDR3 totals 17 residues. In DNA form, the CDR3 reads TGTGCAAGTCGCTTGGGGTCCCCCGGGACTAGAACGTACGAGCAGTACTTC. Translation gives CASRLGSPGTRTYEQYF.

This sequence joins TRBV4-3 and TRBJ2-1; perhaps TRBD2 as D (5 bases). Trimming took 2 bases from V and 8 from J, leaving 10 bases between them. This CDR3 is 13 amino acids long. The germline CDR1 and CDR2 sequences are LGHNA and YSLEER. CDR3 nucleotide sequence: TGCGCCAGCAGCCAACGTCTAGCCCATGAGCAGTTCTTC. Protein sequence: CASSQRLAHEQFF.

The V call is TRBV7-2, the J call TRBJ2-7, with D possibly matching TRBD1 (6 bases). This CDR3 spans 11 amino acids. Deletions cut 4 bases from V and 12 bases from J, with 13 bases between. Germline-derived CDR1 and CDR2 are SGHTA and FQGNSA. CDR3 coding DNA: TGTGCCAGCAGCTGGGGGCAGGGGTGGTACTTC. It specifies CASSWGQGWYF.

The rearrangement links TRBV7-9 to TRBJ1-3; 8 bases are a match to TRBD1. The V segment lost 5 bases and the J segment 4 bases; nucleotides outside the gene matches: 1. The CDR3 consists of 13 residues. Germline V gene lookup returns CDR1 SEHNR and CDR2 FQNEAQ (reference sequence). The CDR3 region is CASSRDRGNTIYF. DNA for the CDR3: TGTGCCAGCAGCCGGGACAGGGGAAACACCATATATTTT.

The rearrangement uses TRBV19 and TRBJ1-6; no definite D call. In germline, CDR1 is LNHDA, CDR2 SQIVND (reference sequence). V gave up 5 bases and J gave up 0 bases, with 11 bases separating them. There are 16 residues in the CDR3. The CDR3 nucleotides read TGTGCCAGTAGTCCCCGGTCGAGCTCCTATAATTCACCCCTCCACTTT. It encodes CASSPRSSSYNSPLHF. The full variable domain, in which reference TRBV19 and TRBJ1-6 provide the parts outside the CDR3, is DGGITQSPKYLFRKEGQNVTLSCEQNLNHDAMYWYRQDPGQGLRLIYYSQIVNDFQKGDIAEGYSVSREKKESFPLTVTSAQKNPTAFYLCASSPRSSSYNSPLHFGNGTRLTVT.

In DNA, the CDR3 is TGTGCCAGCTCACCCCCCGGGACAGGGTATCACGAGCAGTACTTC. Protein sequence: CASSPPGTGYHEQYF. The rearrangement links TRBV18 to TRBJ2-7, with TRBD1 matching over 9 bases. Germline V lookup: CDR1 KGHSH, CDR2 LQKENI. With V trimmed by 3 bases and J by 5 bases, 8 bases remained unmatched. The CDR3 totals 15 residues.

The chain is built from TRBV9 and TRBJ1-2; no clear D. The germline CDR1 and CDR2 sequences are SGDLS and YYNGEE. The V end lost 0 bases, the J end lost 0 bases, and 9 bases lay between the germline ends. The CDR3 is 15 amino acids. CDR3 in amino acids: CASSVGLGANYGYTF. CDR3 DNA: TGTGCCAGCAGCGTAGGGTTAGGAGCTAACTATGGCTACACCTTC.

This clone occurred once. The V call is TRBV11-2, the J call TRBJ1-5; 9 positions agree with TRBD1. The CDR3 has 18 amino acids. Germline CDR1 and CDR2: SGHAT and FQNNGV. With V trimmed by 3 bases and J by 11 bases, 20 bases remained unmatched. The CDR3 DNA is TGTGCCAGCAGCTTCCGGGACAGGGCTATCGCCCCTCCAGAGGCCCAGCATTTT. Its translation is CASSFRDRAIAPPEAQHF.

The table lists this clone with a few counts. CDR3 region: CASSLGLGLADPSTDTQYF. The DNA of the CDR3 is TGTGCCAGCAGCTTAGGGTTGGGACTAGCGGATCCTAGCACAGATACGCAGTATTTT. The genes are TRBV11-2 and TRBJ2-3; TRBD2 matches 11 bases. The V gene end was trimmed by 1 base and the J gene end by 0 bases; junction bases not matched to a gene: 9. CDR3 length equals 19 residues. CDR1 and CDR2 from the germline V gene are SGHAT and FQNNGV.

This clone was recorded a few times. V is TRBV7-9 and J is TRBJ1-2, with a tentative D call TRBD1 (5 bases). The germline gives CDR1 SEHNR, CDR2 FQNEAQ (reference sequence). CDR3 length: 15 residues. V was shortened by 2 bases and J by 1 base, with 11 bases between the two germline ends. Here the CDR3 DNA reads TGTGCCAGCAGCTTAACTAGGGGACTTAACTATGGCTACACCTTC. Translation: CASSLTRGLNYGYTF.

CDR3 coding DNA: TGCAGTGCTAGTGAACTTCAGACTCGTCCCTACGAGCAGTACTTC. This gives the protein CSASELQTRPYEQYF. This sequence joins TRBV20-1 and TRBJ2-7, with D hard to call. Germline V gene data show CDR1 as DFQATT and CDR2 as SNEGSKA (reference sequence). The ends were cut back, 3 bases at V and 2 bases at J, with 17 bases in the middle. This CDR3 spans 15 amino acids.

The V and J genes are TRBV4-3 and TRBJ2-7, with D possibly TRBD2 on 6 matching bases. Looked up from germline, CDR1 is LGHNA and CDR2 is YSLEER. Trimming took 1 base from V and 4 from J, leaving 11 bases between them. CDR3 size: 14 residues. CDR3 DNA sequence: TGCGCCAGCAGCCAAGCGGAGGGCCGGTACGAGCAGTACTTC. Translation gives CASSQAEGRYEQYF.

V is TRBV3-1 (or the pseudogene TRBV3-2) and J is TRBJ1-5; D unresolved. The V and J ends lost 4 bases and 5 bases respectively, with 9 bases between them. The CDR3 totals 13 residues. From germline, CDR1 is LGHDT and CDR2 YNNKEL (reference sequence). The CDR3 loop reads CASSPAPYQPQHF. Written as DNA, the CDR3 is TGTGCCAGCAGCCCTGCGCCTTATCAGCCCCAGCATTTT.

This chain joins TRBV11-1 and TRBJ2-5; 8 nucleotides line up with TRBD1. The CDR3 is made up of 15 amino acids. Germline V gene sequence: CDR1 SGHAT, CDR2 FQDESV (reference sequence). Trimming at V came to 1 base and at J to 6 bases, leaving 7 bases not matched to a gene. CDR3 amino acids: CASSLEAGGGKTQYF. In DNA, the CDR3 is TGTGCCAGCAGCTTAGAGGCAGGGGGCGGAAAGACCCAGTACTTC.